Listed here are 18 T cell receptor beta chains from one sample, sequenced in a study of type 1 regulatory T cells. A single record per CDR3 protein comes from TCRdb applying MiXCR to the reads. The sample lists some 60,000 distinct CDR3 sequences, 62% occurring once. These receptors' antigens are unknown. Sequencing was performed on cultured non-Tr1 T cells, either the whole culture or a sorted T cell fraction (not recorded which). The receptors derive from a human donor in good health.

The chain uses TRBV28 and TRBJ2-1, with 7 bases that match TRBD2. Unmatched junction bases numbered 6, after V lost 7 bases and J lost 3 bases. Germline lookup yields CDR1 MDHEN and CDR2 SYDVKM. The CDR3 runs 14 residues. The DNA of the CDR3 is TGTGCCAGCATAGGCCTAGCGGTCTACAATGAGCAGTTCTTC. The encoded protein is CASIGLAVYNEQFF.

This clonotype was observed at least ten times. The rearrangement uses TRBV6-2 or TRBV6-3 and TRBJ2-3, with D perhaps matching TRBD2 (6 bases). CDR1 is MNHEY, CDR2 SVGEGT, per germline. V lost 2 bases to trimming and J lost 2 bases, with 11 bases between them. This CDR3 comprises 15 residues. In DNA form, the CDR3 reads TGTGCCAGCAGTTACGGCGGGGCCCACACAGATACGCAGTATTTT. Translating it yields CASSYGGAHTDTQYF.

This clonotype was counted a few times. The rearrangement joins TRBV6-5 to TRBJ2-1, with 8 nucleotides matching TRBD2. V trimming: 4 bases; J trimming: 9 bases; junction bases outside the gene matches: 8. The germline V gene has CDR1 MNHEY and CDR2 SVGAGI. The CDR3 sequence is 14 residues long. Here the CDR3 DNA reads TGTGCCAGCAGTTCGCCGGGACTAGGTATTGAGCAGTTCTTC. Translated, it gives CASSSPGLGIEQFF.

In regard to this clonotype: Its ends do not fully match the called genes, so a read error is possible. The chain recombines TRBV18 with TRBJ1-5; 7 bases agree with TRBD1. Germline-derived CDR1 and CDR2 are KGHSH and LQKENI. The CDR3 length is 15 residues. CDR3 sequence reads: CASSPLKGANHPQHF. CDR3 coding DNA: TGTGCCAGCTCACCACTTAAGGGGGCTAATCATCCCCAGCATTTT.

CDR3 DNA sequence: TGTGCCAGTAGGGACTGGACCTACAATGAGCAGTTCTTC. Protein sequence: CASRDWTYNEQFF. The chain links TRBV19 to TRBJ2-1; D might be TRBD2 (5 bases). CDR1 and CDR2 (germline): LNHDA, SQIVND (reference sequence). The V gene lost 6 bases and the J gene lost 2 bases, with 8 bases spanning the gap. The CDR3 loop spans 13 amino acids. Full variable domain (outside the CDR3, taken from reference TRBV19 and TRBJ2-1): DGGITQSPKYLFRKEGQNVTLSCEQNLNHDAMYWYRQDPGQGLRLIYYSQIVNDFQKGDIAEGYSVSREKKESFPLTVTSAQKNPTAFYLCASRDWTYNEQFFGPGTRLTVL.

V gene TRBV12-3 or TRBV12-4 combines with J gene TRBJ2-1; possibly TRBD2 for D (6 bases). Trimming stripped 7 bases from V and 5 bases from J, with 12 bases between. There are 13 residues in the CDR3. The CDR3 region is CASTPDYHNEQFF. CDR3 DNA: TGTGCCAGCACCCCGGACTATCACAATGAGCAGTTCTTC.

The rearrangement links TRBV20-1 to TRBJ1-2, with D possibly TRBD1 on 6 matching bases. Germline V gene data show CDR1 as DFQATT and CDR2 as SNEGSKA (reference sequence). V gave up 0 bases and J gave up 5 bases, with 10 bases separating them. The CDR3 runs 13 residues. The CDR3 loop reads CSARDTTGYGYTF. Here the CDR3 DNA reads TGCAGTGCTAGAGATACGACAGGTTATGGCTACACCTTC.

This clonotype was seen more than once but under ten times. The chain combines TRBV5-4 with TRBJ2-3; D uncertain. Trimming stripped 1 base from V and 10 bases from J, with 10 bases between. CDR3 length: 12 residues. Germline CDR1 is SGHNT and CDR2 is YYREEE (reference sequence). The CDR3, as DNA: TGTGCCAGCAGCTTGCGCAGCCAGCCGCAGTATTTT. This translates into CASSLRSQPQYF.

The V gene is TRBV9, the J gene TRBJ1-5, with 10 bases identical to TRBD1. Germline lookup yields CDR1 SGDLS and CDR2 YYNGEE. V trimming: 3 bases; J trimming: 6 bases; junction bases outside the gene matches: 6. This CDR3 has 15 amino acids. CDR3 in amino acids: CASSEGTGVSQPQHF. DNA for the CDR3: TGTGCCAGCAGCGAAGGGACAGGGGTGAGTCAGCCCCAGCATTTT.

This clonotype was seen a single time. The chain links TRBV20-1 to TRBJ2-2; weak D call: TRBD2 (7 bases). CDR1 and CDR2 (germline): DFQATT, SNEGSKA (reference sequence). CDR3 length equals 16 residues. V was shortened by 1 base and J by 2 bases, with 14 bases between the two germline ends. CDR3 sequence reads: CSARAAGQPNTGELFF. CDR3 nucleotide sequence: TGCAGTGCTAGAGCAGCGGGACAACCCAACACCGGGGAGCTGTTTTTT.

This clonotype was seen just once. The CDR3 here is CASGSYSGNTIYF. The CDR3 nucleotides read TGTGCCAGCGGCAGCTACTCTGGAAACACCATATATTTT. The chain uses TRBV2 and TRBJ1-3; D ambiguous. Germline V gene data show CDR1 as SNHLY and CDR2 as FYNNEI. This CDR3 has 13 residues. V dropped 8 bases and J dropped 0 bases, with 8 bases sitting between them.

J is TRBJ2-5 and V is TRBV20-1; 8 nucleotides match TRBD2. CDR3 length equals 13 residues. Unmatched junction bases numbered 5, after V lost 3 bases and J lost 5 bases. Looked up from germline, CDR1 is DFQATT and CDR2 is SNEGSKA (reference sequence). The chain's CDR3 is CSASVRTSETQYF. The DNA of the CDR3 is TGCAGTGCTAGTGTTCGGACTAGCGAGACCCAGTACTTC.

V usage is TRBV7-6 and J usage is TRBJ2-1; perhaps TRBD2 as D (6 bases). This CDR3 has 14 amino acids. The germline gives CDR1 SGHVS, CDR2 FNYEAQ. V lost 5 bases and J lost 7, with 15 bases in between. The CDR3 coding sequence is TGTGCCAGCAGCAGTACCCTAGGAGGGAATGAGCAGTTCTTC. Amino acids: CASSSTLGGNEQFF.

In its sample, this clonotype was seen once. The V call is TRBV20-1, the J call TRBJ1-1, with 9 bases aligning to TRBD1. V gave up 2 bases and J gave up 4 bases; unmatched junction bases: 8. Germline CDR1 DFQATT, CDR2 SNEGSKA (reference sequence). The CDR3 loop spans 15 amino acids. The DNA of the CDR3 is TGCAGTGCTAGACGCCCTTCGGACAGGGGCACTGAAGCTTTCTTT. Translated: CSARRPSDRGTEAFF.

This sequence joins TRBV20-1 and TRBJ1-2; a weak D match, TRBD1 (6 bases). Germline V lookup: CDR1 DFQATT, CDR2 SNEGSKA (reference sequence). V was shortened by 6 bases and J by 4 bases, with 18 bases between the two germline ends. The CDR3 runs 14 residues. The CDR3 sequence: CSAARDRTLYGYTF. Here the CDR3 DNA reads TGCAGTGCCGCCCGCGACAGGACACTCTATGGCTACACCTTC.

The J gene is TRBJ1-3, the V gene TRBV12-3 or TRBV12-4; 7 bases agree with TRBD1. V trimming: 7 bases; J trimming: 3 bases; junction bases outside the gene matches: 9. The CDR3 is 15 amino acids. In DNA, the CDR3 is TGTGCCAGCAAACCTACAGGGGTTAATGGAAACACCATATATTTT. Amino acids: CASKPTGVNGNTIYF.

The chain links TRBV10-2 to TRBJ1-1, with TRBD1 as a possible D gene (5 bases). Per germline, CDR1 WSHSY and CDR2 SAAADI. The V end lost 2 bases, the J end lost 1 base, and 20 bases lay between the germline ends. The CDR3 consists of 18 residues. CDR3 coding DNA: TGCGCCAGCAGTGAGCCGCGCTCGGGACGGACAAAGAACACTGAAGCTTTCTTT. This encodes CASSEPRSGRTKNTEAFF.

The V gene is TRBV5-1, the J gene TRBJ2-2; unclear D gene. This CDR3 is built from 15 residues. Germline V CDR1 and CDR2: SGHRS, YFSETQ. Trimming took 0 bases from V and 0 from J, leaving 6 bases between them. The chain's CDR3 is CASSLASPNTGELFF. The CDR3 coding sequence is TGCGCCAGCAGCTTGGCCAGCCCGAACACCGGGGAGCTGTTTTTT. The full variable domain, rest sourced from reference TRBV5-1 and TRBJ2-2, is KAGVTQTPRYLIKTRGQQVTLSCSPISGHRSVSWYQQTPGQGLQFLFEYFSETQRNKGNFPGRFSGRQFSNSRSEMNVSTLELGDSALYLCASSLASPNTGELFFGEGSRLTVL.